This T cell receptor (beta chain) was recovered during a study of T cell repertoires in cytomegalovirus infection. One entry per CDR3 protein, called by TCRdb with MiXCR from the reads. The sample holds about 570,000 distinct CDR3 sequences, about 39% seen once. Concerning this clonotype: The antigen remains undetermined.

Per germline, CDR1 SEHNR and CDR2 FQNEAQ (reference sequence). There are 16 residues in the CDR3. Trimming cost V 5 bases and J 7 bases; bases outside gene matches: 10. V is TRBV7-9 and J is TRBJ2-1; 11 bases are a match to TRBD2. Sequenced material: cultured PBMCs, taken from culture after CMV antigen stimulation. This clonotype was sampled from a human donor in good health (CMV status not recorded). Some clones in this sample may be carry-over from other donors' samples. The CDR3, as DNA: TGTGCCAGCAGCCCCCGCACTAGCGGGGGACGGAATGAGCAGTTCTTC. Residues: CASSPRTSGGRNEQFF.